This TCR beta chain was documented in a study of T-cell memory formation after mild COVID-19. Study details: Largely, TCR clusters stayed within a single donor.

The germline V gene has CDR1 MDHEN and CDR2 SYDVKM. Trimming shortened V by 6 bases and J by 2 bases, and 14 bases separated the two germline ends. The CDR3 is 15 residues long. Regarding the study as a whole: CD4+ contracting clones were found mainly in CM and EM, and CD8+ ones in EMRA. Clones that contracted from day 15 to 85 were balanced CD4/CD8, while later expanders leaned CD4+.

As to this clonotype: The target antigen is unknown.

5'RACE with constant-segment primers yielded barcoded, UMI-tagged TCR alpha and TCR beta cDNA libraries. TCRdb redid the calling of the 5' RACE reads with MiXCR, one entry per CDR3 protein. Among about 350,000 distinct CDR3 sequences listed, roughly 13% were seen once. This sequence was found in a man aged 18 to 35 who had mild COVID-19 (a few samples of this study predate the infection). Cell type and time point are not known. V and J are TRBV28 and TRBJ1-5; D remains unclear. Sequenced: PBMCs or a T cell subset sorted from them (not recorded which). CDR3: CASSLRGVGNQPQHF. The CDR3 nucleotides are TGTGCCAGCAGCCTTCGTGGGGTCGGCAATCAGCCCCAGCATTTT.